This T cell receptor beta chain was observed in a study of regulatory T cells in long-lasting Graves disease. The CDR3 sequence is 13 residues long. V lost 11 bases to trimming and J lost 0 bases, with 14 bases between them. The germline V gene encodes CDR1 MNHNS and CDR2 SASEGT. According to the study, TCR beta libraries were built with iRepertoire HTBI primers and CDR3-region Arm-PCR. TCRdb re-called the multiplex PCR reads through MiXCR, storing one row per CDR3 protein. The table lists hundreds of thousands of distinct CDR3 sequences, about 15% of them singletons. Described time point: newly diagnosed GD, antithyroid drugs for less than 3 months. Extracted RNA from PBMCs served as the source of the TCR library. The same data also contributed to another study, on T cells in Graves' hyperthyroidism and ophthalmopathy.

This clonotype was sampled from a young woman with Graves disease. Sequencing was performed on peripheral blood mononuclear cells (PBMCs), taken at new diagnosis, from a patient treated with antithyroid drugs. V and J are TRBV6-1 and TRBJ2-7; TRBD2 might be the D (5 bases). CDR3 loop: CAGDGEPSYEQYF. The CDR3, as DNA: TGTGCCGGCGACGGGGAGCCCTCCTACGAGCAGTACTTC.